The source of this T cell receptor (beta chain) is a study of cytomegalovirus exposure and HLA in healthy donors. Trimming pared 0 bases from V and 0 bases from J, leaving 10 bases between. CDR1 and CDR2 from the germline V gene are SGHRS and YFSETQ. This CDR3 spans 16 amino acids. This clone has more than one count but fewer than ten. The antigen is unknown. The same CDR3 can be traced to other DNA sequences in this sample. Study-level findings and limits: Common viral pathogens seemed to be connected with several of the most significant clusters, according to a later analysis. About 90% or about 30% of the time was how often most TCR beta V segments were productive, according to an earlier analysis.

PCR involved 60 Vbeta and 13 Jbeta primers. Using immunoSEQ multiplex PCR, the repertoire was profiled, and TCRdb retains in-frame clones only, with some absent. The sample contains more than 150,000 clones, roughly 88% of which appear only once. The sequencing sample was made of PBMCs. The chain links TRBV5-1 to TRBJ1-3; D is perhaps TRBD1 (5 bases). The clonotype was recovered from a young woman in good health and CMV-seronegative. CDR3 in amino acids: CASSLATGSSGNTIYF. CDR3 DNA sequence: TGCGCCAGCAGCTTGGCCACAGGCAGCTCTGGAAACACCATATATTTT.